Listed below are T cell receptor beta chains from one sample, sequenced in a study of tumor-infiltrating lymphocytes in primary liver carcinoma. TCRdb recomputed calls from the multiplex PCR reads with MiXCR, one row per CDR3 protein. The sample has over 100,000 distinct CDR3 sequences; around 70% are singletons. Source material: tumor-adjacent normal liver tissue. These receptors all come from an older woman with primary liver carcinoma and hepatitis B virus infection. Each CDR3 is given with its conserved first and last residue. D genes are given only for firm matches. Some rows have no size entry. The others give once, few or many, or a class for an expanded clone.

d_call	v_call	j_call	clone_size	cdr3_aa	cdr3_nt
-	TRBV5-6	TRBJ1-2	-	CASTMVKKEGYTF	TGTGCCAGCACCATGGTTAAAAAGGAAGGCTACACCTTC
TRBD1	TRBV4-1	TRBJ1-2	-	CTSSHSPGQGRRYGYTF	TGCACCAGCAGCCACTCCCCGGGACAGGGACGTAGGTATGGCTACACCTTC
-	TRBV28	TRBJ2-5	many	CASSFREFDSAQYF	TGTGCCAGCAGTTTCAGGGAATTTGATTCGGCCCAGTACTTC
TRBD1	TRBV30	TRBJ1-1	-	CAWRSSGQGARSEAIF	TGTGCCTGGAGGTCCTCGGGACAGGGGGCGCGGAGTGAAGCTATCTTT
-	TRBV6-1	TRBJ1-4	-	CASIEYHGMFF	TGTGCCAGCATTGAGTACCATGGCATGTTTTTT
-	TRBV11-2	TRBJ2-1	medium-sized	CASSLFKEDDEQFF	TGTGCCAGCAGCTTATTTAAGGAAGATGATGAGCAGTTCTTC
-	TRBV4-2	TRBJ2-1	-	CASNPTGVSYNEQFF	TGTGCCAGCAACCCCACTGGAGTCTCATACAATGAGCAGTTCTTC
TRBD1	TRBV6-5	TRBJ1-2	-	CASSNRGQGIGHTF	TGTGCCAGCAGTAATAGAGGACAGGGAATCGGCCACACCTTC
-	TRBV6-1	TRBJ2-7	-	CASRLARGYEQYF	TGTGCCAGCAGGCTTGCGAGAGGGTACGAGCAGTACTTC
-	TRBV7-8	TRBJ2-1	-	CASSPPRGEHYNEQFF	TGTGCCAGCAGCCCTCCCAGAGGGGAGCACTACAATGAGCAGTTCTTC
TRBD2	TRBV5-4	TRBJ2-1	-	CASNPRGGALNEQFF	TGTGCGAGCAACCCGCGGGGGGGCGCTTTGAATGAGCAGTTCTTC
TRBD2	TRBV6-1	TRBJ2-1	-	CATTLGTGTSDNERFF	TGTGCCACCACACTCGGGACCGGGACTAGCGACAATGAGCGGTTCTTT
-	TRBV12-3/TRBV12-4	TRBJ1-1	many	CASSLQGTNTEAFF	TGTGCCAGCAGTTTACAGGGGACAAACACTGAAGCTTTCTTT
-	TRBV14	TRBJ2-6	-	CASGPTQTRGANVLTF	TGTGCCAGCGGCCCCACCCAGACACGTGGGGCCAACGTCCTGACTTTC
TRBD2	TRBV18	TRBJ2-1	few	CASSPPGTSLNEQFF	TGTGCCAGCTCACCACCCGGGACTAGCCTCAATGAGCAGTTCTTC
-	TRBV7-9	TRBJ1-4	many	CASSLDLGTSTNEKLFF	TGTGCCAGCAGCTTAGACTTGGGCACTTCAACTAATGAAAAACTGTTTTTT
-	TRBV7-8	TRBJ1-1	many	CAIGAGTEAFF	TGTGCCATCGGGGCGGGCACTGAAGCTTTCTTT
TRBD1	TRBV10-2	TRBJ2-2	-	CANSEGTVFSGELFF	TGCGCCAACAGTGAAGGGACAGTATTCTCGGGGGAGCTGTTTTTT
TRBD1	TRBV6-2/TRBV6-3	TRBJ2-6	-	CASRLRDRAFSGAKALTF	TGTGCCAGCAGACTCCGGGACAGGGCGTTCTCTGGGGCCAAGGCCCTGACTTTC
-	TRBV29-1	TRBJ2-7	-	CSVEGGLADEQCF	TGCAGCGTTGAGGGGGGGCTAGCGGACGAACAGTGCTTC
TRBD2	TRBV20-1	TRBJ2-1	once	CSARIDSGRWNEQFF	TGCAGTGCTAGAATAGACAGCGGGAGGTGGAATGAGCAGTTCTTC
-	TRBV28	TRBJ2-5	-	CASSFGQGSQTQYF	TGTGCCAGCAGTTTCGGGCAGGGGTCCCAGACCCAGTACTTC
TRBD2	TRBV2	TRBJ2-5	-	CASKEDSGKETQYF	TGTGCCAGCAAAGAGGATAGCGGGAAAGAGACCCAGTACTTC
TRBD2	TRBV30	TRBJ2-1	few	CAWSPSGNNEQFF	TGTGCCTGGAGTCCCAGCGGGAACAATGAGCAATTCTTC
TRBD2	TRBV6-1	TRBJ2-5	-	CASSSYGISGSFTRETQYF	TGTGCCAGCAGCTCCTACGGAATTAGCGGGAGTTTTACTCGGGAGACCCAGTACTTC
-	TRBV11-3	TRBJ1-2	-	CASIPRADRRYGYTF	TGTGCCAGCATCCCACGAGCGGACAGACGCTATGGCTACACCTTC
-	TRBV28	TRBJ2-2	-	CARGQGYTGELFF	TGTGCCAGAGGCCAGGGGTACACCGGGGAGCTGTTTTTT
-	TRBV11-3	TRBJ2-3	-	CPSSLSFRPLQTDTRYF	TGTCCCAGCAGCTTATCATTTCGGCCGCTACAGACAGATACGCGGTATTTT
-	TRBV12-3/TRBV12-4	TRBJ2-7	once	CASSLGRQDSYEQYF	TGTGCCAGCAGTTTAGGCCGGCAGGACTCCTACGAACAGTACTTC
-	TRBV11-2	TRBJ2-3	once	CASRHGSGSLSGTQYF	TGTGCCAGCAGACATGGTAGTGGGAGTTTGTCAGGTACGCAATATTTT
TRBD1	TRBV29-1	TRBJ2-7	-	CSVEGTGGKYEQYF	TGCAGCGTTGAAGGGACAGGGGGCAAGTACGAGCAGTACTTC
TRBD1	TRBV6-1	TRBJ2-7	once	CARGQDSYEQCF	TGTGCCAGAGGACAGGACTCCTACGAGCAGTGCTTC
-	TRBV5-1	TRBJ2-5	many	CASRVRDQETQYF	TGCGCCAGCCGCGTTAGGGACCAAGAGACCCAGTACTTC
-	TRBV28	TRBJ2-1	many	CASSLEGGEFF	TGTGCCAGCAGTTTGGAGGGGGGGGAGTTCTTC
-	TRBV11-2	TRBJ2-3	-	CACSVGGGPADTQYF	TGTGCCTGCAGCGTGGGGGGGGGGCCGGCAGATACGCAGTATTTT
-	TRBV14	TRBJ1-1	many	CASSQRGSTEAFF	TGTGCCAGCAGCCAGAGGGGTAGCACTGAAGCTTTCTTT
TRBD1	TRBV29-1	TRBJ2-1	-	CSAEGDRNNVQFF	TGCAGCGCTGAGGGGGACAGGAACAATGTGCAGTTCTTT
TRBD1	TRBV29-1	TRBJ2-4	-	CSMRTGSYIQYF	TGCAGCATGCGGACAGGATCATACATTCAGTACTTC
-	TRBV4-1	TRBJ2-3	-	CVSSQPPLASEWETDTQYF	TGCGTCAGCAGCCAGCCCCCCTTAGCGTCGGAGTGGGAGACAGATACGCAGTATTTT
-	TRBV7-3	TRBJ1-3	-	CARILSGYSGNTIYF	TGTGCCAGAATTCTAAGCGGCTACTCTGGAAACACCATATATTTT
-	TRBV10-2	TRBJ1-2	many	CASSDGYYGYTF	TGCGCCAGCAGTGACGGATACTATGGCTACACCTTC
TRBD2	TRBV12-3/TRBV12-4	TRBJ2-7	many	CASSLVRTSAKYEQYF	TGTGCCAGCAGTTTAGTCAGGACTAGCGCCAAATACGAGCAGTACTTC
TRBD2	TRBV12-3/TRBV12-4	TRBJ2-1	few	CASSDEREAPNEQFF	TGTGCCAGCAGCGACGAGCGGGAGGCCCCAAATGAGCAGTTCTTC
-	TRBV20-1	TRBJ1-5	-	CSARHQYSNQPQHF	TGCAGTGCTCGACACCAATATAGCAATCAGCCCCAGCATTTT
TRBD1	TRBV5-6	TRBJ1-5	-	CASSAGTARGQPQHF	TGTGCCAGTAGCGCCGGGACAGCCAGAGGTCAGCCCCAGCATTTT
-	TRBV11-2	TRBJ1-1	-	CANSSIDPALNTEAFF	TGTGCCAACAGCTCTATCGATCCCGCTTTGAACACTGAAGCTTTCTTT
-	TRBV10-3	TRBJ2-7	-	CAISESPTFSKTYEQYF	TGTGCCATCAGTGAGTCGCCTACTTTTTCTAAGACCTACGAGCAGTACTTC
-	TRBV6-1	TRBJ2-1	-	CASSELGTEGNEQFF	TGTGCCAGTAGTGAATTAGGGACGGAGGGCAATGAGCAGTTCTTC
TRBD2	TRBV28	TRBJ2-5	-	CASGTSLGLVGTQYF	TGTGCCAGCGGTACAAGCCTGGGACTAGTGGGGACCCAGTACTTC
-	TRBV5-1	TRBJ2-2	-	CASSRRVVAVLSGELFF	TGCGCCAGCAGCCGACGTGTGGTAGCGGTACTTTCCGGGGAGCTGTTTTTT
TRBD1	TRBV12-3/TRBV12-4	TRBJ2-7	many	CASSRSGDRADEQYF	TGTGCCAGCAGCAGGTCTGGGGACAGGGCGGACGAGCAGTACTTC
-	TRBV29-1	TRBJ1-1	many	CSATLRAEAFF	TGCAGCGCCACCCTGAGGGCTGAAGCTTTCTTT
-	TRBV4-2	TRBJ1-1	-	CASNQAGDTEAFF	TGTGCTAGCAACCAAGCCGGGGACACTGAAGCTTTCTTT